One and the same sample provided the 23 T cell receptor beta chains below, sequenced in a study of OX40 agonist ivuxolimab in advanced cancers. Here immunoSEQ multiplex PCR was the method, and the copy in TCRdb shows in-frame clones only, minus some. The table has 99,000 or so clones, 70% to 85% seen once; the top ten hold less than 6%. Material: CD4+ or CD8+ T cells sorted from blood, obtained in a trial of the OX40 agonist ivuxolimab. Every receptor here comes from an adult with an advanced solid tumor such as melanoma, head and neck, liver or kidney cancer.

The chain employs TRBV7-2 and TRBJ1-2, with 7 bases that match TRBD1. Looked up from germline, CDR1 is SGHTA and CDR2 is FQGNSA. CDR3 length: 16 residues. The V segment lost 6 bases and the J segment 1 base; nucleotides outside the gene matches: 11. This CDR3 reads CASSPGQLTHNYGYTF. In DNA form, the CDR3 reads TGTGCCAGCAGTCCGGGACAGCTGACCCATAACTATGGCTACACCTTC.

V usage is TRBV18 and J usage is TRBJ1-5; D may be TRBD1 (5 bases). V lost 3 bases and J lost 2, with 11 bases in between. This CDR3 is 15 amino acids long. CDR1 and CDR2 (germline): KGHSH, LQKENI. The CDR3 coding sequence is TGTGCCAGCTCACCTACGGGGGGGGGCAATCAGCCCCAGCATTTT. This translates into CASSPTGGGNQPQHF. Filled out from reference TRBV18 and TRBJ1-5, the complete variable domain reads NAGVMQNPRHLVRRRGQEARLRCSPMKGHSHVYWYRQLPEEGLKFMVYLQKENIIDESGMPKERFSAEFPKEGPSILRIQQVVRGDSAAYFCASSPTGGGNQPQHFGDGTRLSIL.

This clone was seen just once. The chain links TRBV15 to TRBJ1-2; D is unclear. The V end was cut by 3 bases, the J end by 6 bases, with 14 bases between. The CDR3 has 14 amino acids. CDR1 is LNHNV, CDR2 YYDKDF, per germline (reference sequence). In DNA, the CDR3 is TGTGCCACCAGCAGCGTGGGAAGAGGCGATGGCTACACCTTC. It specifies CATSSVGRGDGYTF. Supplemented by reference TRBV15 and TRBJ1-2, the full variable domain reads DAMVIQNPRYQVTQFGKPVTLSCSQTLNHNVMYWYQQKSSQAPKLLFHYYDKDFNNEADTPDNFQSRRPNTSFCFLDIRSPGLGDTAMYLCATSSVGRGDGYTFGSGTRLTVV.

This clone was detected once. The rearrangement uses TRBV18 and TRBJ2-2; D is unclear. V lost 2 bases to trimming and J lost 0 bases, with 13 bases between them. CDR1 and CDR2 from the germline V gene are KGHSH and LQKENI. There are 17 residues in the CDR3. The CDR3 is CASSPWGPASNTGELFF. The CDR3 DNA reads TGTGCCAGCTCACCATGGGGTCCGGCCTCGAACACCGGGGAGCTGTTTTTT.

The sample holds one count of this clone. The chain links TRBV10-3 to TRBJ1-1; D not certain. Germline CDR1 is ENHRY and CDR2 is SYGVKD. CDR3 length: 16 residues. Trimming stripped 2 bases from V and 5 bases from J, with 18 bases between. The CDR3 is CAISEARRTLGTEAFF. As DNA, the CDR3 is TGTGCCATCAGTGAGGCGCGCCGGACGTTGGGGACTGAAGCTTTCTTT.

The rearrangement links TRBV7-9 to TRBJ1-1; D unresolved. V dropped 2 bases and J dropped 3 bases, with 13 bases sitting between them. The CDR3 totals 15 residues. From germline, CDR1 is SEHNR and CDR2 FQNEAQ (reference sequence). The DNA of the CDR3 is TGTGCCAGCAGCTTACTGTCGGTTGGGGACACTGAAGCTTTCTTT. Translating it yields CASSLLSVGDTEAFF.

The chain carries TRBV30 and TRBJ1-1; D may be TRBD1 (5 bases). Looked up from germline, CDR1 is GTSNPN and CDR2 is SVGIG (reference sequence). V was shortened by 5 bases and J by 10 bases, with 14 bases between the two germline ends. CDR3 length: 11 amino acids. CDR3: CAWSRQGAAFF. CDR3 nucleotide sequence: TGTGCCTGGTCTAGGCAGGGTGCAGCTTTCTTT.

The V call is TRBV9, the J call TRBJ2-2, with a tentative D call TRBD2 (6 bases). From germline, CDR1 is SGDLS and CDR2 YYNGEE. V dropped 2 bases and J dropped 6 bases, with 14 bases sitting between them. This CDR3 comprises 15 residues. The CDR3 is CASSVTGLRAGELFF. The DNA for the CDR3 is TGTGCCAGCAGCGTTACGGGACTGAGGGCCGGGGAGCTGTTTTTT.

The CDR3: CASSVHSGSVTDTQYF. CDR3 sequence (DNA): TGTGCCAGTAGTGTCCATAGCGGGAGTGTAACAGATACGCAGTATTTT. V is TRBV19 and J is TRBJ2-3; 9 positions match TRBD2. With V trimmed by 5 bases and J by 3 bases, 9 bases remained unmatched. From germline, CDR1 is LNHDA and CDR2 SQIVND (reference sequence). This CDR3 has 16 residues.

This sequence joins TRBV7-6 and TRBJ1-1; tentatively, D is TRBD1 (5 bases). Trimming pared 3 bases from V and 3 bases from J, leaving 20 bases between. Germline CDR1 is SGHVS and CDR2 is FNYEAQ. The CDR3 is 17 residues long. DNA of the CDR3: TGTGCCAGCAGCTTTCACCGGGGCCCAAATAGGGACACTGAAGCTTTCTTT. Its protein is CASSFHRGPNRDTEAFF. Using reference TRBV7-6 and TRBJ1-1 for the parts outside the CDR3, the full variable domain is GAGVSQSPRYKVTKRGQDVALRCDPISGHVSLYWYRQALGQGPEFLTYFNYEAQQDKSGLPNDRFSAERPEGSISTLTIQRTEQRDSAMYRCASSFHRGPNRDTEAFFGQGTRLTVV.

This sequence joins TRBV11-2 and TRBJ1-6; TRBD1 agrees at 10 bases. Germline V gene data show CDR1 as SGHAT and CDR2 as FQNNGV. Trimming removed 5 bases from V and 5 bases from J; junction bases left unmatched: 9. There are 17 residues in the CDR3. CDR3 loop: CASSPRQGAANNSPLHF. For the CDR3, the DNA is TGTGCCAGCAGCCCCCGACAGGGGGCCGCTAATAATTCACCCCTCCACTTT.

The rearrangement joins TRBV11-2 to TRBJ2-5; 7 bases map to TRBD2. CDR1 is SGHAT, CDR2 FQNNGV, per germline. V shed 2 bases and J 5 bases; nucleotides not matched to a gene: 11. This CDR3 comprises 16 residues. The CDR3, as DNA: TGTGCCAGCAGCTTATCAAGGCGGGAGAATGGTGAGACCCAGTACTTC. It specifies CASSLSRRENGETQYF.

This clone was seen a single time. CDR3 region: CASSYPLRGDGELFF. DNA of the CDR3: TGTGCCAGCAGTTACCCCCTCAGAGGTGACGGGGAGCTGTTTTTT. The chain combines TRBV6-5 with TRBJ2-2; no definite D call. Germline assignment: CDR1 MNHEY and CDR2 SVGAGI. The CDR3 consists of 15 residues. V was cut by 2 bases and J by 7 bases, with 14 bases left in between.

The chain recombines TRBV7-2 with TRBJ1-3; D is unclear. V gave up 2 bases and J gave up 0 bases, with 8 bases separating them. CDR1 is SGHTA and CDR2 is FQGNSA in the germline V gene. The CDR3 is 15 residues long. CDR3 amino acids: CASSLPASSGNTIYF. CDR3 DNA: TGTGCCAGCAGCTTACCAGCAAGCTCTGGAAACACCATATATTTT.

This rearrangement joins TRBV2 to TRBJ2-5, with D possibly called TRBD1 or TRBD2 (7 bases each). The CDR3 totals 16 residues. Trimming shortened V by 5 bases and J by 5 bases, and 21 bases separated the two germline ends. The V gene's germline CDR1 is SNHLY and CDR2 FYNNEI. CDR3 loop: CASSLSSGTAQETQYF. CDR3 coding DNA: TGTGCCAGCAGTCTTTCCAGCGGGACAGCCCAGGAGACCCAGTACTTC.

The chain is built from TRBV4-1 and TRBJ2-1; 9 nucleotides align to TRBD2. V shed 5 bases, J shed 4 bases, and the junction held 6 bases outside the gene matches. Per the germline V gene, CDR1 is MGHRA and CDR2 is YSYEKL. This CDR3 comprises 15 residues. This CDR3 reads CASSGLAGVYNEQFF. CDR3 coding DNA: TGCGCCAGCAGCGGTTTAGCGGGAGTATACAATGAGCAGTTCTTC.

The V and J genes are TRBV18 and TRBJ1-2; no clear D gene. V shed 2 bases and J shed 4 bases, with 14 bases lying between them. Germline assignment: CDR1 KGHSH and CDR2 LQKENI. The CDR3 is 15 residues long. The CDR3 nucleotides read TGTGCCAGCTCACCAGACCAACAGTCCCTCTATGGCTACACCTTC. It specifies CASSPDQQSLYGYTF.

The CDR3 reads CATSRGGATGELFF. CDR3 coding DNA: TGTGCCACCAGCAGAGGGGGGGCCACCGGGGAGCTGTTTTTT. The chain is built from TRBV15 and TRBJ2-2, with D perhaps being TRBD1 or TRBD2 (6 bases each). The CDR3 totals 14 residues. CDR1 and CDR2 (germline): LNHNV, YYDKDF (reference sequence). Trimming cost V 1 base and J 4 bases, with 7 bases left between them.

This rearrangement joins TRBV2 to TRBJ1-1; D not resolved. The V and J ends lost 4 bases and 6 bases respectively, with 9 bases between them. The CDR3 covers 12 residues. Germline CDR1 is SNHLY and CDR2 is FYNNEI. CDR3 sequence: CASSAHNSEAFF. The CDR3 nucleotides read TGTGCCAGCAGTGCCCATAACTCTGAAGCTTTCTTT.

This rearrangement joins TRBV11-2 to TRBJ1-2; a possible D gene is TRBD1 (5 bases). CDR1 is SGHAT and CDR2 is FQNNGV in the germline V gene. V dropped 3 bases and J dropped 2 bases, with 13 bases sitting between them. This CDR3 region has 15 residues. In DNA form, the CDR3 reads TGTGCCAGCAGCTTGGTCCGGGACTGGAACTATGGCTACACCTTC. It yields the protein CASSLVRDWNYGYTF.

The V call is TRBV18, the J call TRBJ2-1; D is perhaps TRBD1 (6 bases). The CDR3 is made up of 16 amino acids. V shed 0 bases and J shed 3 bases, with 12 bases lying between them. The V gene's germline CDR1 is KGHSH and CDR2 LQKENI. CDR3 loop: CASSPPERGSYNEQFF. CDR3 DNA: TGTGCCAGCTCACCACCGGAGAGGGGGAGCTACAATGAGCAGTTCTTC.

The CDR3: CASSLGSGPGSEQFF. The CDR3 region has the DNA TGTGCCAGCAGCCTAGGGAGCGGCCCTGGCAGTGAGCAGTTCTTC. This sequence joins TRBV16 and TRBJ2-1, with D maybe TRBD2 (5 bases). The CDR3 has 15 amino acids. Germline values: CDR1 KGHSY, CDR2 FQNENV. V lost 4 bases and J lost 9, with 19 bases in between.

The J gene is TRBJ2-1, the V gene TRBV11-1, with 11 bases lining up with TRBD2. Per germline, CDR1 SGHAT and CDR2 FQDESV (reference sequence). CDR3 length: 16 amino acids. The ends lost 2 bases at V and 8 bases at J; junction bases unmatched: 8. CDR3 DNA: TGTGCCAGCAGCTTATCGGTTACTAGCGGGAGACATGAGCAGTTCTTC. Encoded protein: CASSLSVTSGRHEQFF.